This T cell receptor (beta chain) was sequenced in a study of cytomegalovirus exposure and HLA in healthy donors. This CDR3 spans 16 amino acids. Germline values: CDR1 ENHRY, CDR2 SYGVKD. Trimming cost V 5 bases and J 0 bases; bases outside gene matches: 9. On this clone itself: The target antigen is unknown.

Study-wide points: Association of 15,000 to 20,000 TCR beta sequences with HLA alleles was found at 0.05 false discovery rate in a later analysis. What TCR beta sequences reportedly achieved was accurate prediction of HLA-A and HLA-B alleles in most subjects. The majority of CMV-associated TCR beta chains were reported as apparently HLA-restricted in a later analysis.

13 Jbeta primers and 60 Vbeta primers were used for the PCR. Profiled with immunoSEQ multiplex PCR; TCRdb holds only in-frame clones, not every one. The sample carries 90,000 to 110,000 clones, 76% recorded once. The material sequenced was PBMCs. This receptor was taken from a woman aged 45-60 years in good health and CMV-seropositive. The chain combines TRBV10-3 with TRBJ1-1; the match to TRBD1 covers 7 bases. CDR3 sequence: CAISPHAGGMNTEAFF. The CDR3 nucleotides are TGTGCCATCAGTCCACACGCAGGGGGGATGAACACTGAAGCTTTCTTT.